This record concerns one TCR beta chain sequence. This clone was counted only a few times. Its antigen is unknown. Qualities for individual bases were not recorded, and no much larger clone is one base off. This entry comes from a study of chemoradiotherapy in HPV16-positive cancers (dated by TCRdb to 2021 to 2024). In terms of the full investigation: Candidate HPV-specific T-cell clones and common TCR motifs were defined through functional T-cell assays on cells from a couple of HPV16-positive patients. The study asked whether T-cell immunity against the HPV oncoproteins E6 and E7 changes during chemoradiotherapy and whether it affects survival. Next, the candidate HPV-specific TCRs and motifs were followed in TCR repertoires from around 93 patients with HPV-related cancers.

Libraries were built with the immunoSEQ multiplex PCR assay. In TCRdb, the immuneACCESS table is reduced to in-frame sequences with V and J assigned. These tables do not hold every clone; where another copy was compared, an unresolved V gene accounts for under half, and the others remain unexplained. The table for this sample lists about 770 clones; 20% of them were counted only once. The leading ten clones occupy roughly an eighth of the sample. What the authors observed across the whole study: Expansion of candidate HPV-specific clones and E7-related TCR motifs was observed in the tumor microenvironment during treatment, whereas no such expansion was observed for non-HPV-specific T cells. Improved recurrence-free survival in HPV16-positive patients was associated with expansion of HPV-responsive T cells during chemoradiotherapy. The functional definition of HPV-specific T cells was derived from only two HPV16-positive patients, and the survival association was reported for HPV16-positive patients.

Because repertoires were sampled repeatedly during chemoradiotherapy, clonal expansion in the tumor microenvironment could be followed. At the junction V is shortened by 2 bases and J by 1 base, with 9 bases in between. The germline V gene encodes CDR1 SGDLS and CDR2 YYNGEE. The CDR3 covers 14 residues, taking in both the cysteine and the phenylalanine. Only the CDR3 DNA stays, 42 bases, in frame from base 1. The sample was taken from a patient who underwent chemoradiotherapy. The rearranged chain carries TRBV9 and TRBJ1-1; the D gene identity is not certain. The sequence came from a human donor with HPV-associated anogenital cancer. The bases read TGTGCCAGCAGCGTGGGATGGGCGAACACTGAAGCTTTCTTT. This gives the protein CASSVGWANTEAFF.